The 30 T cell receptor beta chains reported below all come from one sample, sequenced in a study of T-cell reconstitution after alpha-beta-depleted transplantation in children. For TCRbeta, the library was prepared with unique molecular identifiers. MiXCR, run by TCRdb on the PCR reads, gives a single entry per CDR3 protein. The sample shows 200,000 to 250,000 distinct CDR3 sequences, 8.5% to 10% of them seen only once. Specimen: PBMCs from the stem cell graft donor, collected from the stem cell graft. The receptors were sampled from a human donor who donated a stem cell graft to a child with acute lymphoblastic leukemia.

This clonotype was picked up a small number of times. This chain connects TRBV5-6 to TRBJ2-1, with 7 positions matching TRBD2. Germline V gene data show CDR1 as SGHDT and CDR2 as YYEEEE. The CDR3 has 17 residues. Trimming cost V 3 bases and J 5 bases; bases outside gene matches: 14. The CDR3 reads CASSSQTLADPNNEQFF. CDR3 DNA: TGTGCCAGCAGCTCTCAAACGCTAGCGGATCCCAACAATGAGCAGTTCTTC.

The rearrangement joins TRBV7-2 to TRBJ2-7; maybe TRBD2 (6 bases). V lost 0 bases and J 2 bases, leaving 11 bases between the germline ends. The germline V gene encodes CDR1 SGHTA and CDR2 FQGNSA. This CDR3 has 15 residues. CDR3 residues: CASSLALATTYEQYF. The CDR3 DNA follows: TGTGCCAGCAGCTTAGCCCTAGCGACCACCTACGAGCAGTACTTC.

This CDR3 reads CASSYSKRPLNTEAFF. In DNA, the CDR3 is TGTGCCAGCAGTTACTCGAAGCGCCCTTTGAACACTGAAGCTTTCTTT. The chain is built from TRBV6-5 and TRBJ1-1; the D is unclear. Trimming removed 0 bases at V and 0 bases at J, with 11 bases between. In germline, CDR1 is MNHEY, CDR2 SVGAGI. CDR3 length: 16 amino acids.

V and J are TRBV29-1 and TRBJ1-2; possibly TRBD1 for D (6 bases). Germline CDR1 reads SQVTM; CDR2 reads ANQGSEA. V lost 3 bases and J lost 3, with 23 bases in between. The CDR3 has 17 residues. The chain's CDR3 is CSVDKGRDGGGDYGYTF. The CDR3 DNA reads TGCAGCGTTGATAAGGGGCGGGACGGAGGGGGAGACTATGGCTACACCTTC.

This clonotype was recorded many times. The chain joins TRBV2 to TRBJ2-1; D gene ambiguous. CDR3 length: 14 amino acids. Trimming took off 7 bases at V and 0 bases at J, with 10 bases between the two ends. In germline, CDR1 is SNHLY, CDR2 FYNNEI. The CDR3 nucleotides are TGTGCCAGCATAAGACCTAACTCCTACAATGAGCAGTTCTTC. This encodes CASIRPNSYNEQFF.

This clonotype was picked up many times. The rearrangement links TRBV4-1 to TRBJ1-6, with TRBD1 identical over 8 bases. Germline CDR1 and CDR2: MGHRA and YSYEKL. Germline trimming cut 3 bases from V and 1 base from J; bases unmatched to any gene: 17. The length of the CDR3 is 21 residues. CDR3 protein: CASSHHGPRDRSGSYNSPLHF. The CDR3 DNA follows: TGCGCCAGCAGCCATCACGGGCCCCGGGACAGGAGCGGATCCTATAATTCACCCCTCCACTTT.

A few counts support this clonotype. The gene calls are TRBV10-3 and TRBJ2-7; 7 bases fit TRBD1. The germline CDR1 and CDR2 sequences are ENHRY and SYGVKD. The CDR3 is made up of 15 amino acids. V was pared by 5 bases and J by 0 bases, with 7 bases of the junction left unmatched. CDR3: CAISSGTESSYEQYF. The CDR3 region has the DNA TGTGCCATCAGTTCCGGGACAGAGAGCTCCTACGAGCAGTACTTC.

Worth noting for this clonotype: The junction shows a germline mismatch at one end, possibly a read error. CDR3 residues: CASSEDRYQETQYF. DNA of the CDR3: TGCGCCAGCAGCGAAGATCGGTACCAAGAGACCCAGTACTTC. The rearrangement joins TRBV4-1 to TRBJ2-5; the D is unclear. Germline V gene sequence: CDR1 MGHRA, CDR2 YSYEKL. The CDR3 contains 14 residues.

This clonotype was seen ten or more times. The chain combines TRBV6-2 or TRBV6-3 with TRBJ1-5; 7 nucleotides align to TRBD1. Germline loops: CDR1 MNHEY, CDR2 SVGEGT. With V trimmed by 6 bases and J by 2 bases, 7 bases remained unmatched. This CDR3 is 15 amino acids long. CDR3 sequence reads: CASRALDRGNQPQHF. CDR3 DNA: TGTGCCAGCAGGGCCCTAGACAGGGGCAATCAGCCCCAGCATTTT.

The chain recombines TRBV20-1 with TRBJ1-1, with D maybe TRBD1 (5 bases). V was cut by 6 bases and J by 2 bases, with 16 bases left in between. The germline V gene has CDR1 DFQATT and CDR2 SNEGSKA (reference sequence). The CDR3 is 14 residues long. This CDR3 is CSATLGHPNTEAFF. CDR3 DNA: TGCAGTGCCACGCTTGGACATCCTAACACTGAAGCTTTCTTT.

This clonotype came up many times. The DNA for the CDR3 is TGCAGTGCTTACAGGGGTATCGCTGAAGCTTTCTTT. This gives the protein CSAYRGIAEAFF. The chain links TRBV20-1 to TRBJ1-1, with 7 positions matching TRBD1. In germline, CDR1 is DFQATT, CDR2 SNEGSKA (reference sequence). CDR3 length: 12 residues. The V and J ends lost 5 bases and 6 bases, in that order; junction bases with no gene match: 6.

This clonotype was found a few times. V is TRBV5-6 and J is TRBJ1-1, with D possibly matching TRBD1 (6 bases). Trimming took off 4 bases at V and 0 bases at J, with 22 bases between the two ends. Germline V gene sequence: CDR1 SGHDT, CDR2 YYEEEE. The CDR3 totals 18 residues. The CDR3 region is CASSPKGGARGMNTEAFF. As DNA, the CDR3 is TGTGCCAGCAGCCCGAAAGGGGGGGCCCGGGGGATGAACACTGAAGCTTTCTTT.

The chain links TRBV30 to TRBJ2-5; no clear D. With 4 bases removed from V and 4 bases from J, the gap between germline ends came to 28 bases. The CDR3 is 18 amino acids. CDR1 GTSNPN and CDR2 SVGIG come from the germline V gene (reference sequence). As DNA, the CDR3 is TGTGCCTGGATGGTTGAGAGTGTGTTGAGCCGCCTCGGAGAGACCCAGTACTTC. Translating gives CAWMVESVLSRLGETQYF.

This clonotype was counted at least ten times. The rearrangement uses TRBV10-2 and TRBJ1-3; D may be TRBD1 (5 bases). Trimming shortened V by 3 bases and J by 0 bases, and 9 bases separated the two germline ends. There are 15 residues in the CDR3. Germline values: CDR1 WSHSY, CDR2 SAAADI. The CDR3 bases are TGCGCCAGCAGTGATACCGGGGCCTCTGGAAACACCATATATTTT. Its translation is CASSDTGASGNTIYF.

This clonotype was detected ten times or more. V usage is TRBV5-1 and J usage is TRBJ1-1; the D gene is possibly TRBD1 (5 bases). Trimming pared 6 bases from V and 7 bases from J, leaving 16 bases between. Germline V lookup: CDR1 SGHRS, CDR2 YFSETQ. CDR3 size: 13 residues. Written as DNA, the CDR3 is TGCGCCAGCACCCCGGGAATAGGGGATGAAGCTTTCTTT. Translating gives CASTPGIGDEAFF.

This clonotype was observed a single time. A much larger clone is a single base away; this may be a read error. Since the CDR3 does not end with the conserved phenylalanine or tryptophan, this likely comes from a read error. This sequence joins TRBV12-3 or TRBV12-4 and TRBJ2-1; 13 bases line up with TRBD2. V lost 6 bases and J lost 7; bases outside the gene matches: 12. The CDR3 is made up of 17 amino acids. In nucleotides, the CDR3 is TGTGCCAGCAGACCTCGACTAGCGGGGGGATATACAAATGAGCAGTTCTGC. Translation: CASRPRLAGGYTNEQFC.

The table lists this clonotype with a few counts. The rearrangement uses TRBV2 and TRBJ2-7; D call uncertain. V lost 5 bases, J lost 2 bases, and 7 bases lay in between. This CDR3 is 12 amino acids long. CDR1 SNHLY and CDR2 FYNNEI come from the germline V gene. The CDR3 nucleotides read TGTGCCAGCAGTCCCAATACCTACGAGCAGTACTTC. Residues: CASSPNTYEQYF.

This clonotype was detected only a few times. The chain joins TRBV20-1 to TRBJ2-3; 7 bases match TRBD1. The ends lost 2 bases at V and 5 bases at J; junction bases unmatched: 7. Per the germline V gene, CDR1 is DFQATT and CDR2 is SNEGSKA (reference sequence). The CDR3 covers 14 residues. The CDR3 nucleotides read TGCAGTGCTAGATCGAGGGGGCAGAAAGATACGCAGTATTTT. Translation gives CSARSRGQKDTQYF.

V and J are TRBV6-1 and TRBJ1-5, with 7 bases that match TRBD1. This CDR3 contains 13 residues. Germline V gene sequence: CDR1 MNHNS, CDR2 SASEGT. With V trimmed by 6 bases and J by 6 bases, 5 bases remained unmatched. In nucleotides, the CDR3 is TGTGCCAGCAGGACAGGGTCCGCTCAGCCCCAGCATTTT. Translated, it gives CASRTGSAQPQHF.

V gene TRBV29-1 combines with J gene TRBJ1-5; D may be TRBD1 (6 bases). V dropped 4 bases and J dropped 5 bases, with 12 bases sitting between them. Germline CDR1 SQVTM, CDR2 ANQGSEA. The CDR3 has 13 residues. The CDR3 coding sequence is TGCAGCGTTGCACAGGGAGAACATCAGCCCCAGCATTTT. Translation: CSVAQGEHQPQHF. Combining the CDR3 with reference TRBV29-1 and TRBJ1-5 gives the whole variable domain SAVISQKPSRDICQRGTSLTIQCQVDSQVTMMFWYRQQPGQSLTLIATANQGSEATYESGFVIDKFPISRPNLTFSTLTVSNMSPEDSSIYLCSVAQGEHQPQHFGDGTRLSIL.

This clonotype was found many times. The CDR3 nucleotides read TGTGCCAGCAGCCCCTTAGCGGGGGGGCCTGGGGATACGCAGTATTTT. Translating gives CASSPLAGGPGDTQYF. The chain employs TRBV9 and TRBJ2-3, with TRBD2 matching 11 bases. Unmatched junction bases numbered 10, after V lost 4 bases and J lost 6 bases. Germline loops: CDR1 SGDLS, CDR2 YYNGEE. The CDR3 spans 16 residues.

This clonotype was observed many times. The chain uses TRBV29-1 and TRBJ2-5; D call uncertain. V was shortened by 3 bases and J by 4 bases, with 9 bases between the two germline ends. The germline V gene encodes CDR1 SQVTM and CDR2 ANQGSEA. The CDR3 covers 12 residues. CDR3 loop: CSVDRQRETQYF. Written as DNA, the CDR3 is TGCAGCGTTGATAGGCAGCGAGAGACCCAGTACTTC.

This clonotype was seen ten or more times. The chain employs TRBV12-3 or TRBV12-4 and TRBJ2-7; 8 bases are shared with TRBD2. The CDR3 is 14 amino acids. J was trimmed by 1 base and V by 8 bases; bases with no gene match: 7. CDR3: CASRQRGQSYEQYF. Here the CDR3 DNA reads TGTGCCAGCCGCCAGCGGGGGCAATCCTACGAGCAGTACTTC.

This clonotype turned up a few times. J is TRBJ1-5 and V is TRBV15; possibly TRBD1 for D (6 bases). Between the trimmed V and J ends, which lost 1 base and 3 bases, there was a span of 13 bases. Germline CDR1 and CDR2: LNHNV and YYDKDF (reference sequence). The CDR3 length is 16 residues. The CDR3 loop reads CATSRAAGVTNQPQHF. The CDR3 DNA reads TGTGCCACCAGCAGAGCGGCAGGGGTTACCAATCAGCCCCAGCATTTT.

With regard to this clonotype: With a much larger clone just one base away, this may be a read error. The chain uses TRBV20-1 and TRBJ2-7; 9 nucleotides agree with TRBD1. CDR1 and CDR2 from the germline V gene are DFQATT and SNEGSKA (reference sequence). The CDR3 is 14 amino acids. The CDR3 sequence is CSAKPGQGTYERYF. The CDR3 DNA reads TGCAGTGCTAAACCGGGACAGGGCACCTACGAGCGGTACTTC.

This clonotype was detected a few times. The J gene is TRBJ2-2, the V gene TRBV5-5, with TRBD1 identical over 11 bases. CDR3 length: 18 amino acids. Trimming at V came to 1 base and at J to 4 bases, leaving 9 bases not matched to a gene. From germline, CDR1 is SGHKS and CDR2 YYEKEE (reference sequence). The CDR3 loop is CASSLLWDRGYTTGELFF. CDR3 coding DNA: TGTGCCAGCAGCTTGCTCTGGGACAGGGGGTATACCACCGGGGAGCTGTTTTTT.

This clonotype was counted between two and nine times. The chain is built from TRBV5-1 and TRBJ2-2; 9 bases match TRBD1. The CDR3 sequence is 16 residues long. V lost 4 bases and J lost 6; bases outside the gene matches: 10. Germline CDR1 reads SGHRS; CDR2 reads YFSETQ. This chain's CDR3 is CASSQAGQGFAGELFF. In nucleotides, the CDR3 is TGCGCCAGCAGCCAAGCAGGACAGGGGTTCGCCGGGGAGCTGTTTTTT.

The J gene is TRBJ2-2, the V gene TRBV6-1; D remains ambiguous. The germline V and J ends were trimmed by 4 bases and 2 bases, with 11 bases remaining between them. CDR3 size: 15 residues. Germline V gene sequence: CDR1 MNHNS, CDR2 SASEGT. The chain's CDR3 is CASSASRQNTGELFF. The CDR3 DNA sequence: TGTGCCAGCAGTGCGAGTCGGCAAAACACCGGGGAGCTGTTTTTT.

This clonotype came up many times. This chain joins TRBV9 and TRBJ2-5, with D maybe TRBD1 (5 bases). V gave up 3 bases and J gave up 0 bases, with 12 bases separating them. This CDR3 has 15 residues. The germline CDR1 and CDR2 sequences are SGDLS and YYNGEE. The DNA of the CDR3 is TGTGCCAGCAGCGCCCGTCGACAGTACCAAGAGACCCAGTACTTC. It specifies CASSARRQYQETQYF.

Many counts were recorded for this clonotype. The rearrangement uses TRBV5-1 and TRBJ2-1; D ambiguous. The CDR3 extends over 15 amino acids. Looked up from germline, CDR1 is SGHRS and CDR2 is YFSETQ. Trimming shortened V by 4 bases and J by 0 bases, and 11 bases separated the two germline ends. The CDR3 nucleotides are TGCGCCAGCAGCGTATCAGGACGCTCCTACAATGAGCAGTTCTTC. It yields the protein CASSVSGRSYNEQFF. Combining the CDR3 with reference TRBV5-1 and TRBJ2-1 gives the whole variable domain KAGVTQTPRYLIKTRGQQVTLSCSPISGHRSVSWYQQTPGQGLQFLFEYFSETQRNKGNFPGRFSGRQFSNSRSEMNVSTLELGDSALYLCASSVSGRSYNEQFFGPGTRLTVL.